The present TCR beta chain was sequenced within a study of blood T cell repertoires in COVID-19. Study as a whole: Samples taken during acute and convalescent COVID-19 were collected in the United States, Italy and Spain. PBMCs, B-cell-depleted T cells, or T cells were the source of the cDNA or gDNA that made up the material.

Original analysis: Amplification from reference gene primers served as the basis for estimated nucleated cell counts. Assay: immunoSEQ multiplex PCR; the TCRdb copy retains only in-frame clones and omits some. V and J calls and clone size follow that table, whereas D and trimming were derived from the DNA. The sample lists 200,000 to 250,000 clones, around 83% occurring once. A few counts support this clone. CDR3 length: 14 amino acids. From germline, CDR1 is MGHRA and CDR2 YSYEKL. Trimming took 7 bases from V and 1 from J; bases not matched to a gene: 5. The receptor was derived from a man aged 50 to 60 with active or convalescent COVID-19. The sequencing sample was made of peripheral blood. The rearrangement links TRBV4-1 to TRBJ2-7; 9 nucleotides align to TRBD2. The CDR3 DNA follows: TGCGCCAGCAAGAAGGCGGGAGGGTCCTACGAGCAGTACTTC. Amino acids: CASKKAGGSYEQYF.